Below are 20 T cell receptor beta chains sequenced from a single sample in a study of lymphopenia after photon versus proton radiotherapy. This table comes from immunoSEQ multiplex PCR, and its TCRdb copy is limited to in-frame clones, with some not included. The sample has 75,000 to 90,000 clones; around four fifths are singletons. Sequencing used peripheral blood, obtained from a patient treated with proton-based radiotherapy. These receptors came from a man in his sixties with pancreatic cancer.

V and J are TRBV11-2 and TRBJ2-1; D unclear. The germline gives CDR1 SGHAT, CDR2 FQNNGV. The CDR3 spans 13 residues. V was trimmed by 1 base and J by 9 bases, leaving 10 bases between them. CDR3 sequence reads: CASSLGNIIEQFF. DNA of the CDR3: TGTGCCAGCAGCTTAGGAAACATTATTGAGCAGTTCTTC. The entire variable domain, with the rest obtained from reference TRBV11-2 and TRBJ2-1, is as follows: EAGVAQSPRYKIIEKRQSVAFWCNPISGHATLYWYQQILGQGPKLLIQFQNNGVVDDSQLPKDRFSAERLKGVDSTLKIQPAKLEDSAVYLCASSLGNIIEQFFGPGTRLTVL.

The chain recombines TRBV2 with TRBJ2-5, with TRBD2 identical over 7 bases. J lost 4 bases, V lost 6 bases, and 8 bases had no gene match. CDR3 size: 14 residues. Germline CDR1 is SNHLY and CDR2 is FYNNEI. The CDR3 nucleotides read TGTGCCAGCAGCAAACTAGCGAGCGGAGAGACCCAGTACTTC. Translation: CASSKLASGETQYF.

The V call is TRBV18, the J call TRBJ2-7; 7 positions match TRBD1. The CDR3 is 13 amino acids. V was clipped by 3 bases and J by 4 bases; unmatched bases: 3. Per the germline V gene, CDR1 is KGHSH and CDR2 is LQKENI. CDR3: CASSPTGSYEQYF. CDR3 bases: TGTGCCAGCTCACCGACAGGGAGTTACGAGCAGTACTTC.

This clone has ten or more counts. The chain recombines TRBV28 with TRBJ2-7, with a weak D call TRBD1 (6 bases). This CDR3 region has 14 residues. Germline V gene data show CDR1 as MDHEN and CDR2 as SYDVKM. V was trimmed by 5 bases and J by 2 bases, leaving 13 bases between them. CDR3 amino acids: CASSIGTLAYEQYF. CDR3 DNA sequence: TGTGCCAGCAGTATCGGGACACTAGCCTACGAGCAGTACTTC.

The V gene is TRBV28, the J gene TRBJ2-1; 7 nucleotides match TRBD1. This CDR3 is built from 18 residues. The V gene end was trimmed by 5 bases and the J gene end by 0 bases; junction bases not matched to a gene: 13. Germline loops: CDR1 MDHEN, CDR2 SYDVKM. The CDR3 DNA reads as TGTGCCAGCAGTACCCGCGACAGGGCCCAAACCTCCTACAATGAGCAGTTCTTC. Protein: CASSTRDRAQTSYNEQFF.

The chain is built from TRBV7-2 and TRBJ2-2; D perhaps matches TRBD1 (6 bases). Germline V gene sequence: CDR1 SGHTA, CDR2 FQGNSA. The CDR3 extends over 15 amino acids. V was cut by 4 bases and J by 1 base, with 10 bases left in between. CDR3 amino acids: CASSSDRRNTGELFF. The CDR3 coding sequence is TGTGCCAGCAGCTCCGACAGGAGGAACACCGGGGAGCTGTTTTTT.

V gene TRBV29-1 combines with J gene TRBJ2-1; 10 bases are a match to TRBD2. The CDR3 runs 14 residues. The V gene's germline CDR1 is SQVTM and CDR2 ANQGSEA. Trimming at V came to 7 bases and at J to 8 bases, leaving 11 bases not matched to a gene. CDR3: CSAIAGGLSDEQFF. The DNA for the CDR3 is TGCAGCGCAATAGCGGGAGGCCTTTCGGATGAGCAGTTCTTC.

The chain combines TRBV28 with TRBJ1-2; 11 bases line up with TRBD1. The CDR3 is made up of 18 amino acids. CDR1 MDHEN and CDR2 SYDVKM come from the germline V gene. The junction had 15 bases not matched to a gene; V was cut back by 5 bases and J by 4 bases. CDR3 in amino acids: CASSLPDRGPTFFYGYTF. The CDR3 nucleotides read TGTGCCAGCAGTCTCCCGGACAGGGGGCCAACTTTTTTCTATGGCTACACCTTC.

This clone was detected a few times. As the CDR3 is not closed by the conserved phenylalanine or tryptophan, this likely results from a read error. The DNA is left out, because the CDR3 cannot be placed on it with certainty; the CDR3 is given as TCRdb lists it. The V call is TRBV4-1, the J call TRBJ1-2; no check of the table's D call, TRBD1, against the DNA was made. Germline V gene lookup returns CDR1 MGHRA and CDR2 YSYEKL. 9 amino acids form the CDR3, both terminal residues included. The CDR3 loop is CASSQDWGI.

A note on this clone: The missing conserved phenylalanine or tryptophan at the end of this CDR3 makes a read error likely. Because the CDR3's place on the DNA is in doubt, the DNA is left out and the CDR3 is given as listed by TCRdb. The rearrangement links TRBV5-5 to TRBJ1-2; the table calls TRBD1, which could not be checked here. The germline V gene has CDR1 SGHKS and CDR2 YYEKEE (reference sequence). The CDR3 is 11 amino acids long, termini counted. This chain's CDR3 is CASSLDRGYVL.

The chain uses TRBV7-2 and TRBJ2-7, with D unclear. V was cut by 5 bases and J by 5 bases, with 10 bases left in between. From germline, CDR1 is SGHTA and CDR2 FQGNSA. The CDR3 totals 12 residues. CDR3 sequence: CASSPQRDEQYF. In DNA form, the CDR3 reads TGTGCCAGCAGCCCCCAAAGGGACGAGCAGTACTTC.

V and J are TRBV9 and TRBJ2-3, with D hard to call. V was cut by 3 bases and J by 1 base, with 15 bases left in between. CDR3 size: 16 residues. In germline, CDR1 is SGDLS, CDR2 YYNGEE. The CDR3 nucleotides are TGTGCCAGCAGCGCTCATCCCACAGCGCGCACAGATACGCAGTATTTT. Translating it yields CASSAHPTARTDTQYF.

The CDR3: CASSSRTGELFF. In DNA, the CDR3 is TGTGCCAGCAGTTCCCGCACCGGGGAGCTGTTTTTT. This chain joins TRBV6-5 and TRBJ2-2, with no clear D. Between the trimmed V and J ends, which lost 4 bases and 4 bases, there was a span of 4 bases. Germline V CDR1 and CDR2: MNHEY, SVGAGI. The CDR3 runs 12 residues.

V is TRBV18 and J is TRBJ2-7; a weak D match, TRBD1 (5 bases). Per the germline V gene, CDR1 is KGHSH and CDR2 is LQKENI. Trimming stripped 4 bases from V and 1 base from J, with 11 bases between. CDR3 length: 14 residues. CDR3 region: CASSLLQESYEQYF. CDR3 nucleotides: TGTGCCAGCTCACTTTTACAGGAGTCCTACGAGCAGTACTTC.

The chain combines TRBV5-8 with TRBJ1-2; D call uncertain. This CDR3 has 12 residues. Trimming took 3 bases from V and 8 from J, leaving 11 bases between them. The germline CDR1 and CDR2 sequences are SGHTS and YDEGEE. The CDR3 region has the DNA TGTGCCAGCAGCTCGGGCCCCCTGGGCTACACCTTC. This codes for CASSSGPLGYTF. Drawing the rest from reference TRBV5-8 and TRBJ1-2, the complete variable domain is EAGVTQSPTHLIKTRGQQATLRCSPISGHTSVYWYQQALGLGLQFLLWYDEGEERNRGNFPPRFSGRQFPNYSSELNVNALELEDSALYLCASSSGPLGYTFGSGTRLTVV.

The chain employs TRBV28 and TRBJ2-1, with 14 bases matching TRBD2. This CDR3 comprises 17 residues. Trimming cost V 3 bases and J 10 bases; bases outside gene matches: 11. The germline gives CDR1 MDHEN, CDR2 SYDVKM. The CDR3 region is CASSFDRLAGGPREQFF. For the CDR3, the DNA is TGTGCCAGCAGTTTCGACCGACTAGCGGGAGGGCCTCGGGAGCAGTTCTTC.

J is TRBJ2-5 and V is TRBV18, with a tentative D call TRBD1 (6 bases). The ends were cut back, 8 bases at V and 1 base at J, with 8 bases in the middle. Per the germline V gene, CDR1 is KGHSH and CDR2 is LQKENI. The CDR3 covers 12 residues. CDR3 sequence (DNA): TGTGCCAGCGCACAGGGCCAAGAGACCCAGTACTTC. It yields the protein CASAQGQETQYF.

J is TRBJ1-1 and V is TRBV19; D call uncertain. With 6 bases removed from V and 3 bases from J, the gap between germline ends came to 17 bases. The CDR3 is 15 residues long. CDR1 is LNHDA and CDR2 is SQIVND in the germline V gene (reference sequence). In DNA, the CDR3 is TGTGCCAGTAGATCTTTTAGCGCCGAGGACACTGAAGCTTTCTTT. Protein: CASRSFSAEDTEAFF.

The chain uses TRBV6-7 and TRBJ2-3; 8 nucleotides match TRBD1. TRBV6-7 is sorted into the ORF group, with uncertain function. The CDR3 sequence is 21 residues long. V shed 6 bases, J shed 0 bases, and the junction held 23 bases outside the gene matches. The CDR3 loop reads CASSSHSWTGPRWYSTDTQYF. DNA for the CDR3: TGTGCCAGCAGCTCCCATTCTTGGACAGGGCCGAGGTGGTACAGCACAGATACGCAGTATTTT.

This chain uses TRBV5-5 with TRBJ2-7; the match to TRBD1 covers 9 bases. The CDR3 covers 15 residues. The V gene end was trimmed by 4 bases and the J gene end by 7 bases; junction bases not matched to a gene: 12. Germline CDR1 is SGHKS and CDR2 is YYEKEE (reference sequence). The CDR3 nucleotides read TGTGCCAGCAGCCCCGGGACAGGGCTTAGCTGGGAGCAGTACTTC. Protein product: CASSPGTGLSWEQYF. The full variable domain, its missing parts supplied by reference TRBV5-5 and TRBJ2-7, is DAGVTQSPTHLIKTRGQQVTLRCSPISGHKSVSWYQQVLGQGPQFIFQYYEKEERGRGNFPDRFSARQFPNYSSELNVNALLLGDSALYLCASSPGTGLSWEQYFGPGTRLTVT.